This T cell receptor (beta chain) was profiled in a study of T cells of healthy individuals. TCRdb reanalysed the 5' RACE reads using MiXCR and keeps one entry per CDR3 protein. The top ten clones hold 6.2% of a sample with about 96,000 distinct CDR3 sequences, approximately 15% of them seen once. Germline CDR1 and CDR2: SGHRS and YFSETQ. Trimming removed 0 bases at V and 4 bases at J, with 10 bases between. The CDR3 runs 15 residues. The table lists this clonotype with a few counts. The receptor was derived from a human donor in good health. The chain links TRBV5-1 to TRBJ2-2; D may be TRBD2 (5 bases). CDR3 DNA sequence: TGCGCCAGCAGCTTGGCCACGGGATCCACCGGGGAGCTGTTTTTT. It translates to CASSLATGSTGELFF.